This TCR beta chain was obtained from a study of blood T cell repertoires in COVID-19. Trimming left V 0 bases short and J 12 bases short, with 9 bases between. This CDR3 region has 11 residues. Germline CDR1 is SQVTM and CDR2 is ANQGSEA. Method: immunoSEQ multiplex PCR; TCRdb's copy keeps in-frame clones and lacks some. The data contain roughly 50,000 clones, roughly 85% of them singletons. The receptor comes from a man aged 55 to 69 with acute or convalescent COVID-19. This chain links TRBV29-1 with TRBJ2-1, with D possibly matching TRBD1 (5 bases). The sequenced sample was peripheral blood. CDR3 residues: CSVEEGQGQFF. CDR3 coding DNA: TGCAGCGTTGAAGAGGGGCAGGGGCAGTTCTTC.